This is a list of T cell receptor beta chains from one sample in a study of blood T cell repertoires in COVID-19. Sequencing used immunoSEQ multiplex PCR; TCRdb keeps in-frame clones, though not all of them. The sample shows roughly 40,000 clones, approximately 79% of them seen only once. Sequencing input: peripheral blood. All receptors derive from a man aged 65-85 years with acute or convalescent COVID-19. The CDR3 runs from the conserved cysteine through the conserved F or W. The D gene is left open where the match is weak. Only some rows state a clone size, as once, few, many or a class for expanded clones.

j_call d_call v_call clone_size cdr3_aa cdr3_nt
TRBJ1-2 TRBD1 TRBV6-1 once CASSSRQGERGYTF TGTGCCAGCAGTTCCAGACAGGGGGAGAGGGGCTACACCTTC
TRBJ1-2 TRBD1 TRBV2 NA CASRERGGSGGYTF TGTGCCAGCAGGGAAAGAGGGGGCTCAGGGGGCTACACCTTC
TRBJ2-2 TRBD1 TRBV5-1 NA CASKTGPTGELFF TGCGCCAGCAAGACAGGGCCCACCGGGGAGCTGTTTTTT
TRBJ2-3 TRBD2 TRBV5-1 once CASSVGTSGSIDTQYF TGCGCCAGCAGCGTCGGGACTAGCGGGAGTATAGATACGCAGTATTTT
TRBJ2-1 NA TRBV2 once CASTAGSPYNEQFF TGTGCCAGCACGGCCGGGAGCCCCTACAATGAGCAGTTCTTC
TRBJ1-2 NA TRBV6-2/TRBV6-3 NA CASSAEGSLSWGYTF TGTGCCAGCAGTGCCGAGGGCAGCCTCTCGTGGGGCTACACCTTC
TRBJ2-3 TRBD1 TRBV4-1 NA CASSHRRDSSTDTQYF TGCGCCAGCAGCCACCGCCGGGACAGCTCCACAGATACGCAGTATTTT
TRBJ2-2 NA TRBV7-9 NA CASSLPTTNTGELFF TGTGCCAGCAGCCTCCCTACCACGAACACCGGGGAGCTGTTTTTT
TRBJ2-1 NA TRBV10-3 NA CAINHQGGNDEQFF TGTGCCATCAATCATCAGGGGGGCAATGATGAGCAGTTCTTC
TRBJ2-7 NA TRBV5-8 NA CASSLGGYEQYF TGTGCCAGCAGCTTAGGAGGCTACGAGCAGTACTTC
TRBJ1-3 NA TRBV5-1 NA CASSNPYSGNTIYF TGCGCCAGCAGCAATCCTTACTCTGGAAACACCATATATTTT
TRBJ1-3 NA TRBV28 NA CASSPPSGGNTIYF TGTGCCAGCAGTCCCCCCAGCGGAGGAAACACCATATATTTT
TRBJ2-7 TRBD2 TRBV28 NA CASSSGTSGPKGYYEQYF TGTGCCAGCAGTTCCGGGACTAGCGGCCCTAAAGGGTACTACGAGCAGTACTTC
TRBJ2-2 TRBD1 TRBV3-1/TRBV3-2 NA CASSYRQGTNTGELFF TGTGCCAGCAGTTACAGACAGGGGACGAACACCGGGGAGCTGTTTTTT
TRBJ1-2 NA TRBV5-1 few CASSLDPRGFNYGYTF TGCGCCAGCAGCTTGGACCCCCGCGGGTTTAACTATGGCTACACCTTC
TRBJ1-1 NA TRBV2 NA CASRDSLTEAFF TGTGCCAGCAGGGACAGCCTCACTGAAGCTTTCTTT
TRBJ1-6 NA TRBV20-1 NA CSALELTPLHF TGCAGTGCTCTAGAACTTACACCCCTCCACTTT
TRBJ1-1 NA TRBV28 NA CASSQGGLRGRTEAFF TGTGCCAGCTCACAAGGTGGCCTCCGGGGGAGGACTGAAGCTTTCTTT
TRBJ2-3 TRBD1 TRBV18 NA CASSPRTGGFSDTQYF TGTGCCAGCTCACCACGGACAGGGGGATTTTCAGATACGCAGTATTTT
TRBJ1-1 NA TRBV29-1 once CSVATGSTEAFF TGCAGCGTTGCCACAGGGAGCACTGAAGCTTTCTTT
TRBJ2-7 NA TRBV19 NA CASSPTGIEQYF TGTGCCAGTAGCCCTACAGGGATCGAGCAGTACTTC
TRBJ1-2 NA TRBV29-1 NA CSVGGADDYGYTF TGCAGCGTTGGAGGTGCAGACGACTATGGCTACACCTTC
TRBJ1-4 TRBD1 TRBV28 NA CASAGQRREKLFF TGTGCCAGCGCGGGACAGAGAAGAGAAAAACTGTTTTTT
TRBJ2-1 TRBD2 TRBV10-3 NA CAISEFGTSVNNEQFF TGTGCCATCAGTGAGTTTGGGACTAGCGTCAACAATGAGCAGTTCTTC
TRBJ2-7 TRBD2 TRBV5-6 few CASSGLAGFHEQYF TGTGCCAGCAGCGGACTAGCGGGTTTCCACGAGCAGTACTTC
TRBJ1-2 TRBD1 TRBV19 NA CLQGGGDGYTF TGCCTACAGGGGGGCGGGGATGGCTACACCTTC
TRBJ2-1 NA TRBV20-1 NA CSASRGHSSYNEQFF TGCAGTGCTAGTCGCGGACACAGCTCCTACAATGAGCAGTTCTTC
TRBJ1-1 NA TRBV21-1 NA CASSKRQHEAFF TGTGCCAGCAGCAAGAGGCAGCATGAAGCTTTCTTT
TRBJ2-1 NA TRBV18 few CASSGTQFSEQFF TGTGCCAGCTCAGGGACACAATTTAGTGAGCAGTTCTTC